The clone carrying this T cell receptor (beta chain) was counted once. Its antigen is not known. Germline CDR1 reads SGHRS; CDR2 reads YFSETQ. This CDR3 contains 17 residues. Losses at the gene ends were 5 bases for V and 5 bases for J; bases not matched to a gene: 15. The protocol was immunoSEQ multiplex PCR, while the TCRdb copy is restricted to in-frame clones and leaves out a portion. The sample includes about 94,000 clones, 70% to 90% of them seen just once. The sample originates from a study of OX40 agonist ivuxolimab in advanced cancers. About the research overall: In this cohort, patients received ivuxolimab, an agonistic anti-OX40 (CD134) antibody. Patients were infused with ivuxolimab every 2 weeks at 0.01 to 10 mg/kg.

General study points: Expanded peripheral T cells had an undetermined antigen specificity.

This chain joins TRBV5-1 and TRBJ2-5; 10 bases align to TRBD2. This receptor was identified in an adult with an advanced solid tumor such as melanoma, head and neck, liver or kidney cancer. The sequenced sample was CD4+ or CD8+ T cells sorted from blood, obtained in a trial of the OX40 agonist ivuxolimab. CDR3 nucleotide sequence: TGCGCCAGCAGTCGCCTCGGGCTAGCGGGGGCCGGGGAGACCCAGTACTTC. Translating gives CASSRLGLAGAGETQYF.